A selection of T cell receptor beta chains follows, all from one sample in a study of OX40 agonist ivuxolimab in advanced cancers. Repertoires were generated with immunoSEQ multiplex PCR, while TCRdb's copy carries only in-frame clones and drops some. Here the sample spans 90,000 to 100,000 clones, roughly 80% being singletons. The specimen comprised CD4+ or CD8+ T cells sorted from blood, sampled in a trial of the OX40 agonist ivuxolimab. The receptors shown here come from an adult with an advanced solid tumor such as melanoma, head and neck, liver or kidney cancer. Each CDR3 is given with its conserved first and last residue. A D gene is named only where the DNA matches it firmly. Clone size is given for some rows only: seen once, a few or many times, or a class if the clone is expanded.

clone size,J gene,V gene,D gene,CDR3 protein,CDR3 DNA
-,TRBJ2-7,TRBV4-2,TRBD2,CASSQDFLAGNYEQYF,TGTGCCAGCAGCCAAGATTTTCTAGCGGGAAACTACGAGCAGTACTTC
-,TRBJ2-7,TRBV7-2,TRBD2,CASSYSSGTRSYEQYF,TGTGCCAGCAGCTACTCTAGCGGAACCCGCTCCTACGAGCAGTACTTC
-,TRBJ2-3,TRBV19,TRBD2,CASSAGGRPDTQYF,TGTGCCAGTAGTGCGGGGGGGAGACCAGATACGCAGTATTTT
-,TRBJ1-6,TRBV21-1,-,CASSKARRGQSYNSPLHF,TGTGCCAGCAGCAAAGCCCGCAGGGGGCAATCCTATAATTCACCCCTCCACTTT
-,TRBJ2-7,TRBV6-6,TRBD2,CASSQSGGTYEQYF,TGTGCCAGCAGTCAAAGCGGGGGGACCTACGAGCAGTACTTC
-,TRBJ2-5,TRBV7-6,-,CASSLKTQETQYF,TGTGCCAGCAGCTTGAAGACTCAAGAGACCCAGTACTTC
-,TRBJ1-2,TRBV6-1,-,CASSEEQGKGYTF,TGTGCCAGCAGTGAAGAACAGGGAAAGGGCTACACCTTC
-,TRBJ1-1,TRBV30,-,CAWNELMNTEAFF,TGTGCCTGGAACGAACTTATGAACACTGAAGCTTTCTTT
-,TRBJ1-1,TRBV28,TRBD1,CASSPYQGVNTEAFF,TGTGCCAGCAGCCCCTATCAGGGGGTGAACACTGAAGCTTTCTTT
-,TRBJ2-7,TRBV7-2,-,CASSLRGVHEQYF,TGTGCCAGCAGCTTACGAGGGGTACACGAGCAGTACTTC
-,TRBJ2-3,TRBV19,-,CASRSRGGGTDTQYF,TGTGCCAGTAGAAGTAGAGGAGGTGGCACAGATACGCAGTATTTT
-,TRBJ2-2,TRBV9,-,CASSVDLSAGAGELFF,TGTGCCAGCAGCGTAGATCTCTCCGCAGGTGCAGGGGAGCTGTTTTTT
-,TRBJ1-1,TRBV28,TRBD1,CASTHRDRDTEAFF,TGTGCCAGCACTCACCGGGACAGAGACACTGAAGCTTTCTTT
few,TRBJ1-5,TRBV28,TRBD1,CATRGQGALRNQPQHF,TGTGCCACCCGGGGACAGGGGGCTCTACGCAATCAGCCCCAGCATTTT
-,TRBJ2-3,TRBV5-6,-,CASSLGARVTDTQYF,TGTGCCAGCAGCTTGGGAGCGAGGGTCACAGATACGCAGTATTTT
-,TRBJ2-3,TRBV15,-,CATSSRGGDTQYF,TGTGCCACCAGCAGTCGAGGGGGAGATACGCAGTATTTT
-,TRBJ2-4,TRBV7-2,-,CASSLAGGTLKNIQYF,TGTGCCAGCAGCTTAGCTGGCGGGACCCTGAAAAACATTCAGTACTTC
-,TRBJ2-1,TRBV5-1,TRBD1,CASSLQRTGVYNEQFF,TGCGCCAGCAGCTTGCAGCGGACAGGGGTCTACAATGAGCAGTTCTTC
-,TRBJ2-7,TRBV7-9,TRBD1,CASTPGTGDSYEQYF,TGTGCCAGCACCCCCGGGACAGGGGACTCCTACGAGCAGTACTTC
-,TRBJ1-1,TRBV9,-,CASTKSTGRDTEAFF,TGTGCCAGCACCAAAAGCACAGGGAGGGACACTGAAGCTTTCTTT
-,TRBJ2-5,TRBV10-3,-,CAISESGPPRETQYF,TGTGCCATCAGTGAGTCGGGACCGCCCCGGGAGACCCAGTACTTC
-,TRBJ1-5,TRBV7-8,-,CASSLGTVSNQPQHF,TGTGCCAGCAGCTTAGGGACAGTTAGCAATCAGCCCCAGCATTTT
-,TRBJ1-4,TRBV18,TRBD1,CASSPRTGFATNEKLFF,TGTGCCAGCTCACCACGGACAGGTTTTGCAACTAATGAAAAACTGTTTTTT
-,TRBJ1-1,TRBV5-1,TRBD1,CASSFGTGIIKSEAFF,TGCGCCAGCAGCTTCGGGACAGGGATTATCAAATCTGAAGCTTTCTTT
once,TRBJ2-3,TRBV9,-,CASSVGGARTDTQYF,TGTGCCAGCAGCGTAGGGGGGGCCAGAACAGATACGCAGTATTTT
-,TRBJ2-1,TRBV9,TRBD2,CASSAPGLAGLNEQFF,TGTGCCAGCAGCGCACCGGGACTAGCGGGCCTAAATGAGCAGTTCTTC
-,TRBJ2-7,TRBV11-2,TRBD2,CASSEPGTSRYAQYF,TGTGCCAGCAGCGAACCAGGGACTAGCCGGTACGCGCAGTACTTC
-,TRBJ2-1,TRBV28,-,CASTTAGRGDEQFF,TGTGCCAGCACCACGGCTGGGCGGGGCGATGAGCAGTTCTTC
few,TRBJ1-1,TRBV28,TRBD1,CASSPGTGRRTEAFF,TGTGCCAGCAGTCCCGGGACAGGGCGTAGGACTGAAGCTTTCTTT
-,TRBJ2-5,TRBV7-9,TRBD2,CASSFGGRAGETQYF,TGTGCCAGCAGCTTCGGTGGGAGGGCCGGAGAGACCCAGTACTTC
-,TRBJ2-1,TRBV5-4,TRBD1,CASSLDPLSGTGGNGQFF,TGTGCCAGCAGCTTGGATCCTCTCTCCGGGACAGGGGGCAATGGTCAGTTCTTC
few,TRBJ1-5,TRBV6-6,TRBD1,CASSYGDRAVEPQHF,TGTGCCAGCAGTTACGGTGACAGGGCGGTTGAGCCCCAGCATTTT
once,TRBJ1-5,TRBV19,TRBD1,CASSPGTGKGRPQHF,TGTGCCAGTAGTCCAGGGACAGGGAAGGGTCGTCCCCAGCATTTT
-,TRBJ1-4,TRBV28,TRBD1,CASSSTGLGNEKLFF,TGTGCCAGCAGTTCGACAGGGTTGGGTAATGAAAAACTGTTTTTT
few,TRBJ2-7,TRBV28,TRBD2,CASSQTSGGTYEQYF,TGTGCCAGCAGTCAGACTAGCGGGGGCACCTACGAGCAGTACTTC
-,TRBJ1-4,TRBV6-5,TRBD1,CASSYPGGNEKLFF,TGTGCCAGCAGTTACCCAGGGGGCAATGAAAAACTGTTTTTT
-,TRBJ2-3,TRBV6-1,TRBD2,CASRLAGRDTQYF,TGTGCCAGCAGACTAGCGGGAAGAGATACGCAGTATTTT
-,TRBJ2-7,TRBV4-1,-,CASSQLPWRERYEQYF,TGCGCCAGCAGCCAACTCCCTTGGAGGGAGCGCTACGAGCAGTACTTC
-,TRBJ2-1,TRBV19,TRBD2,CASSAWAGGPSGYNEQFF,TGTGCCAGCTCCGCCTGGGCGGGAGGGCCCTCAGGCTACAATGAGCAGTTCTTC
-,TRBJ2-7,TRBV18,TRBD2,CASSPPASGRREQYF,TGTGCCAGTTCACCACCAGCTAGCGGGAGACGCGAGCAGTACTTC
-,TRBJ2-1,TRBV25-1,-,CASSELGLGVTNEQFF,TGTGCCAGCAGTGAATTGGGCCTAGGAGTCACCAATGAGCAGTTCTTC
-,TRBJ2-2,TRBV2,TRBD1,CASSERQGVGTGGELFF,TGTGCCAGCAGTGAAAGGCAGGGAGTAGGGACAGGCGGGGAGCTGTTTTTT
-,TRBJ2-6,TRBV4-2,TRBD1,CASSQGQGGSGANVLTF,TGTGCCAGCAGCCAGGGACAGGGGGGCTCTGGGGCCAACGTCCTGACTTTC
-,TRBJ1-4,TRBV19,-,CASSIAHSATNEKLFF,TGTGCCAGTAGTATAGCCCACAGTGCAACTAATGAAAAACTGTTTTTT
-,TRBJ2-5,TRBV7-8,TRBD2,CVSAGGAGETQYF,TGTGTCAGCGCGGGGGGGGCGGGTGAGACCCAGTACTTC
-,TRBJ1-1,TRBV6-6,TRBD1,CASSPRTGGRDTEAFF,TGTGCCAGCAGTCCGAGGACAGGGGGGAGGGACACTGAAGCTTTCTTT
-,TRBJ2-6,TRBV15,TRBD2,CATSRGGSNAGANVLTF,TGTGCCACCAGCAGAGGCGGGAGTAACGCTGGGGCCAACGTCCTGACTTTC
-,TRBJ1-2,TRBV2,-,CASSEFSRTDYGYTF,TGTGCCAGCAGTGAATTTAGTAGGACCGACTATGGCTACACCTTC
-,TRBJ2-1,TRBV19,TRBD2,CASSPLWTSGSSYNEQFF,TGTGCCAGTAGTCCTCTTTGGACTAGCGGGAGCTCCTACAATGAGCAGTTCTTC
-,TRBJ2-6,TRBV5-6,-,CASSLRGSASGANVLTF,TGTGCCAGCAGCTTGAGAGGTTCCGCCTCTGGGGCCAACGTCCTGACTTTC
once,TRBJ1-5,TRBV2,-,CASRPGTGLNSNQPQHF,TGTGCCAGCAGACCCGGGACGGGCCTCAATAGCAATCAGCCCCAGCATTTT